Following are 29 T cell receptor beta chains from one sample sequenced in a study of T cells in Graves' hyperthyroidism and ophthalmopathy. Amplification of TCR beta CDR3 regions used RNA as the template. Carried out on the TCR CDR3, a first-round RT-PCR used the HTBI primer set. TCRdb re-analysed the multiplex PCR reads in MiXCR, keeping a single row per CDR3 protein. The sample has hundreds of thousands of distinct CDR3 sequences, about 19% seen once. Source material: blood. These receptors were obtained from a woman between 45 and 60 years old with Graves' hyperthyroidism that later progressed to Graves' ophthalmopathy.

Many counts were recorded for this clonotype. The chain combines TRBV12-3 or TRBV12-4 with TRBJ2-7; D unresolved. V shed 7 bases and J shed 0 bases, with 16 bases lying between them. CDR3 length: 15 residues. The CDR3 sequence: CASTHSSQNSYEQYF. In nucleotides, the CDR3 is TGTGCCAGCACCCATAGTAGCCAGAACTCCTACGAGCAGTACTTC.

The chain joins TRBV27 to TRBJ1-4; TRBD1 is a possible D gene (5 bases). This CDR3 has 14 residues. Trimming stripped 8 bases from V and 7 bases from J, with 17 bases between. Germline values: CDR1 MNHEY, CDR2 SMNVEV (reference sequence). CDR3 sequence: CASGAAGSGEKLFF. CDR3 DNA sequence: TGTGCCAGCGGGGCGGCCGGGTCGGGTGAAAAACTGTTTTTT.

The chain employs TRBV20-1 and TRBJ2-1; 12 positions match TRBD1. The CDR3 is 17 amino acids. Germline assignment: CDR1 DFQATT and CDR2 SNEGSKA (reference sequence). V trimming: 3 bases; J trimming: 3 bases; junction bases outside the gene matches: 9. CDR3 sequence reads: CSARDGTGGNFYNEQFF. As DNA, the CDR3 is TGCAGTGCTAGGGACGGGACAGGGGGCAATTTCTACAATGAGCAGTTCTTC.

This clonotype was detected ten times or more. The V call is TRBV11-2, the J call TRBJ2-1; D not resolved. The V end was cut by 1 base, the J end by 7 bases, with 8 bases between. CDR1 is SGHAT, CDR2 FQNNGV, per germline. This CDR3 region has 13 residues. The CDR3 protein is CASSLAQVNEQFF. The CDR3 DNA reads as TGTGCCAGCAGCTTAGCTCAGGTTAATGAGCAGTTCTTC.

This clonotype showed up just a few times. The rearrangement joins TRBV30 to TRBJ1-2, with 9 positions matching TRBD1. J was trimmed by 1 base and V by 1 base; bases with no gene match: 7. Germline V gives CDR1 GTSNPN, CDR2 SVGIG (reference sequence). The CDR3 covers 16 residues. The CDR3 DNA reads as TGTGCCTGGAGTGAAAGTGGGACAGGGTTTAACTATGGCTACACCTTC. It is translated as CAWSESGTGFNYGYTF. The whole variable domain, filled in from reference TRBV30 and TRBJ1-2, reads SQTIHQWPATLVQPVGSPLSLECTVEGTSNPNLYWYRQAAGRGLQLLFYSVGIGQISSEVPQNLSASRPQDRQFILSSKKLLLSDSGFYLCAWSESGTGFNYGYTFGSGTRLTVV.

This clonotype was detected ten times or more. The rearrangement uses TRBV3-1 and TRBJ2-5, with 12 bases identical to TRBD2. CDR1 and CDR2 from the germline V gene are LGHDT and YNNKEL (reference sequence). J lost 4 bases, V lost 2 bases, and 17 bases had no gene match. This CDR3 comprises 20 residues. CDR3 amino acids: CASSQIWGSSGGAWGETQYF. DNA for the CDR3: TGTGCCAGCAGCCAAATATGGGGTTCTAGCGGGGGGGCCTGGGGAGAGACCCAGTACTTC.

This clonotype was counted between two and nine times. This chain joins TRBV10-3 and TRBJ2-4, with D possibly matching TRBD1 (6 bases). V was cut by 0 bases and J by 1 base, with 22 bases left in between. This CDR3 has 20 amino acids. CDR1 is ENHRY and CDR2 is SYGVKD in the germline V gene. This chain's CDR3 is CAISESEVQGWESAKNIQYF. The DNA for the CDR3 is TGTGCCATCAGTGAGTCGGAGGTGCAGGGGTGGGAGTCGGCCAAAAACATTCAGTACTTC.

In regard to this clonotype: A much larger clone is a single base away; this may be a read error. V gene TRBV12-5 combines with J gene TRBJ2-7; no reliable D call. Germline V lookup: CDR1 LGHNT, CDR2 FRNRAP. The V and J ends lost 3 bases and 3 bases respectively, with 3 bases between them. CDR3 length: 11 residues. CDR3 DNA sequence: TGTGCTAGTGGTTTCGTCTACGAGCAGTACTTC. Protein: CASGFVYEQYF.

This clonotype was counted a few times. This rearrangement joins TRBV6-1 to TRBJ2-5; D might be TRBD2 (5 bases). This CDR3 has 16 residues. With 6 bases removed from V and 4 bases from J, the gap between germline ends came to 21 bases. Germline V CDR1 and CDR2: MNHNS, SASEGT. In DNA, the CDR3 is TGTGCCAGCAGGGCCAACCGGGCCCACCGGGGAGAGACCCAGTACTTC. This gives the protein CASRANRAHRGETQYF.

The chain couples TRBV30 to TRBJ2-7, with a possible D match to TRBD1 (5 bases). V lost 2 bases and J 3 bases, leaving 11 bases between the germline ends. Germline values: CDR1 GTSNPN, CDR2 SVGIG (reference sequence). The CDR3 is made up of 13 amino acids. CDR3 coding DNA: TGTGCCTGGAGTACAGGCCTCTACTACGAGCAGTACTTC. Its protein is CAWSTGLYYEQYF.

Ten or more counts support this clonotype. The chain uses TRBV2 and TRBJ1-5; D is possibly TRBD1 (6 bases). V shed 6 bases and J shed 7 bases, with 22 bases lying between them. Germline assignment: CDR1 SNHLY and CDR2 FYNNEI. This CDR3 has 16 amino acids. The CDR3 is CASRTETTGTGQPQHF. In DNA, the CDR3 is TGTGCCAGCAGGACTGAAACAACAGGGACGGGCCAGCCCCAGCATTTT.

This clonotype was detected many times. The chain couples TRBV20-1 to TRBJ2-3; 7 bases map to TRBD1. This CDR3 is 12 amino acids long. CDR1 is DFQATT, CDR2 SNEGSKA, per germline (reference sequence). The V segment lost 5 bases and the J segment 4 bases; nucleotides outside the gene matches: 3. CDR3 region: CSAGQVADTQYF. The CDR3 DNA sequence: TGCAGTGCTGGACAGGTGGCAGATACGCAGTATTTT.

About this clonotype itself: One base away lies a much larger clone, so this may be a sequencing read error. V usage is TRBV5-4 and J usage is TRBJ2-3; 8 positions agree with TRBD1. In germline, CDR1 is SGHNT, CDR2 YYREEE (reference sequence). The CDR3 covers 14 residues. The CDR3 loop is CACSLGQGWDTQYF. CDR3 coding DNA: TGTGCCTGCAGCCTCGGACAGGGCTGGGATACGCAGTATTTT.

V and J are TRBV7-9 and TRBJ1-5; TRBD1 agrees at 7 bases. Germline values: CDR1 SEHNR, CDR2 FQNEAQ (reference sequence). V lost 7 bases and J lost 4; bases outside the gene matches: 4. CDR3 length: 13 amino acids. The DNA of the CDR3 is TGTGCCAGCAACAGGGGCGGGAATCAGCCCCAGCATTTT. Translating it yields CASNRGGNQPQHF.

This clonotype was picked up many times. V usage is TRBV2 and J usage is TRBJ1-2, with unresolved D. With 3 bases removed from V and 7 bases from J, the gap between germline ends came to 18 bases. The CDR3 is 15 amino acids. Germline V gene sequence: CDR1 SNHLY, CDR2 FYNNEI. The chain's CDR3 is CASSDVRARTSGYTF. For the CDR3, the DNA is TGTGCCAGCAGTGATGTAAGGGCTCGAACTTCTGGCTACACCTTC.

This chain uses TRBV14 with TRBJ2-2, with D unresolved. The CDR3 covers 15 residues. Trimming removed 1 base from V and 5 bases from J, with 11 bases in between. Germline V gene data show CDR1 as SGHDN and CDR2 as FVKESK. The CDR3 nucleotides read TGTGCCAGCAGCCAAGTCTACGGAAGAACCGGGGAGCTGTTTTTT. Translation: CASSQVYGRTGELFF.

This clonotype came up many times. V and J are TRBV20-1 and TRBJ1-1; D unclear. Germline CDR1 is DFQATT and CDR2 is SNEGSKA (reference sequence). V lost 1 base to trimming and J lost 3 bases, with 9 bases between them. This CDR3 comprises 13 residues. For the CDR3, the DNA is TGCAGTGCTAGAGGGCTGAGGGACACTGAAGCTTTCTTT. This sequence encodes CSARGLRDTEAFF.

This clonotype was picked up many times. This chain connects TRBV11-2 to TRBJ2-7; D tentatively reads TRBD1 or TRBD2 (5 bases each). In germline, CDR1 is SGHAT, CDR2 FQNNGV. Trimming took 2 bases from V and 5 from J, leaving 16 bases between them. This CDR3 contains 15 residues. The CDR3 DNA reads as TGTGCCAGCAGCTTATTTGGTGGGGGTGGCCACGAGCAGTACTTC. As protein: CASSLFGGGGHEQYF.

This clonotype has just a few counts. The chain is built from TRBV7-9 and TRBJ2-1; 7 nucleotides match TRBD1. Trimming cost V 6 bases and J 4 bases; bases outside gene matches: 3. The CDR3 loop spans 13 amino acids. Germline V lookup: CDR1 SEHNR, CDR2 FQNEAQ (reference sequence). The CDR3 DNA follows: TGTGCCAGCAGAGGACAGGAGTACAATGAGCAGTTCTTC. As protein: CASRGQEYNEQFF.

The genes are TRBV9 and TRBJ1-1; 10 bases match TRBD1. The CDR3 consists of 16 residues. Per the germline V gene, CDR1 is SGDLS and CDR2 is YYNGEE. Unmatched junction bases numbered 7, after V lost 4 bases and J lost 1 base. CDR3 amino acids: CASSPGTGVGNTEAFF. CDR3 bases: TGTGCCAGCAGCCCCGGGACAGGGGTGGGGAACACTGAAGCTTTCTTT.

This clonotype has only a few counts. The V and J genes are TRBV20-1 and TRBJ2-3, with D perhaps given as TRBD1 or TRBD2 (5 bases each). Trimming left V 5 bases short and J 5 bases short, with 14 bases between. Germline V lookup: CDR1 DFQATT, CDR2 SNEGSKA (reference sequence). The CDR3 totals 13 residues. The CDR3 here is CSAGTMERDTQYF. CDR3 coding DNA: TGCAGTGCTGGGACCATGGAGCGAGATACGCAGTATTTT.

The rearrangement links TRBV5-1 to TRBJ1-4; D remains ambiguous. This CDR3 spans 14 amino acids. Germline CDR1 SGHRS, CDR2 YFSETQ. The V and J ends lost 0 bases and 8 bases respectively, with 11 bases between them. The CDR3 DNA follows: TGCGCCAGCAGCTTGGTATTCGAGGAAGAAAAACTGTTTTTT. Residues: CASSLVFEEEKLFF.

Comments on this clonotype: One junction end does not reproduce the germline sequence, and a read error may be involved. CDR3 loop: CPSSMRGQPQHF. In nucleotides, the CDR3 is TGTCCCAGTAGTATGAGGGGCCAGCCCCAGCATTTT. The chain is built from TRBV19 and TRBJ1-5, with a tentative D call TRBD1 (5 bases). Germline CDR1 and CDR2: LNHDA and SQIVND (reference sequence). This CDR3 comprises 12 residues.

This clonotype showed up many times. The chain has TRBV30 and TRBJ1-1; TRBD1 is a possible D gene (5 bases). There are 12 residues in the CDR3. The germline V gene has CDR1 GTSNPN and CDR2 SVGIG (reference sequence). The germline V and J ends were trimmed by 0 bases and 6 bases, with 8 bases remaining between them. The CDR3 loop reads CAWSVRGAEAFF. The CDR3 region has the DNA TGTGCCTGGAGTGTACGGGGGGCTGAAGCTTTCTTT.

At least ten counts were recorded for this clonotype. The chain employs TRBV2 and TRBJ1-5; TRBD1 matches 7 bases. V lost 4 bases, J lost 2 bases, and 8 bases stayed unmatched. This CDR3 is 16 amino acids long. Germline V gene data show CDR1 as SNHLY and CDR2 as FYNNEI. CDR3 in amino acids: CASSGHRGNGNQPQHF. The CDR3 nucleotides read TGTGCCAGCAGTGGGCACAGGGGTAACGGCAATCAGCCCCAGCATTTT.

Ten or more counts support this clonotype. The chain couples TRBV12-3 or TRBV12-4 to TRBJ2-7; possibly TRBD2 for D (6 bases). CDR3 length: 15 residues. Trimming removed 4 bases at V and 2 bases at J, with 15 bases between. The CDR3, as DNA: TGTGCCAGCAGTTGGCCCGTGGAGGGTACCTACGAGCAGTACTTC. This codes for CASSWPVEGTYEQYF.

This sequence joins TRBV6-2 or TRBV6-3 and TRBJ2-3; D possibly corresponds to TRBD1 (6 bases). Trimming pared 5 bases from V and 0 bases from J, leaving 12 bases between. CDR1 and CDR2 from the germline V gene are MNHEY and SVGEGT. The CDR3 covers 15 residues. CDR3 in DNA: TGTGCCAGCAGTCCTCCTGGACAGAGCACAGATACGCAGTATTTT. It codes for CASSPPGQSTDTQYF.

At least ten counts were recorded for this clonotype. The CDR3 bases are TGTGCCAGCAGCCAACTGGACACCACCTACGAGCAGTACTTC. It translates to CASSQLDTTYEQYF. The chain joins TRBV3-1 to TRBJ2-7, with a weak D call TRBD1 (5 bases). This CDR3 is 14 amino acids long. Between the trimmed V and J ends, which lost 2 bases and 2 bases, there was a span of 10 bases. CDR1 and CDR2 (germline): LGHDT, YNNKEL (reference sequence).

The genes are TRBV29-1 and TRBJ2-5, with no clear D. This CDR3 spans 12 amino acids. CDR1 is SQVTM, CDR2 ANQGSEA, per germline. V was cut by 3 bases and J by 2 bases, with 7 bases left in between. CDR3 nucleotides: TGCAGCGTTGAGGTGGGACAAGAGACCCAGTACTTC. As protein: CSVEVGQETQYF.